The clone carrying this TCR beta chain was observed a few times. Its antigen remains unidentified. Reverse transcription of all isolated RNA meant that expressed TCRB transcripts were sequenced. Here immunoSEQ multiplex PCR was the method, and the copy in TCRdb shows in-frame clones only, minus some. There are around 280,000 clones in the sample; about 8% occur only once, and roughly 1% lies in the top ten. V dropped 5 bases and J dropped 2; count of bases not matched to a gene: 4. CDR3 length: 15 amino acids. The germline CDR1 and CDR2 sequences are SGHTA and FQGNSA. This sample was included in a study of beta chain features in type 1 diabetes. Study results and limitations: Moderate yet significant TCRB CDR3 shortening was seen in Type 1 diabetes patients in all four CD4+ subsets. Within the patient group, naive, central memory and Treg TCRB repertoires appeared more similar to each other than within healthy donors.

Averaging about 116 mL, one heparinised blood draw came from each individual donor. Sort purity for all populations was recorded as exceeding 98%. Source material: central memory CD4+ T cells from blood. The sequence derives from a woman younger than 35 in good health. V and J are TRBV7-2 and TRBJ1-1, with TRBD1 matching over 11 bases. The DNA of the CDR3 is TGTGCCAGCAGCCCACGGACAGGGGGCAACACTGAAGCTTTCTTT. This translates into CASSPRTGGNTEAFF.